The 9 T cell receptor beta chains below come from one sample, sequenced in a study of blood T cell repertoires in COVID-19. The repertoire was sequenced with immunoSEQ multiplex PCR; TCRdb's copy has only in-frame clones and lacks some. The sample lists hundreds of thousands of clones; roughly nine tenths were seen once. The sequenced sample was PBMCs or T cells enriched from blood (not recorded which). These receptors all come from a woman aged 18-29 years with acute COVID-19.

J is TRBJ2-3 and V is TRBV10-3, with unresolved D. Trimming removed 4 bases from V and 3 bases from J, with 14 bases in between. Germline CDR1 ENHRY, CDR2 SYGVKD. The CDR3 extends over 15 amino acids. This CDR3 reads CAISVTPLETDTQYF. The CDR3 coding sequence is TGTGCCATCAGTGTGACGCCCCTGGAGACAGATACGCAGTATTTT.

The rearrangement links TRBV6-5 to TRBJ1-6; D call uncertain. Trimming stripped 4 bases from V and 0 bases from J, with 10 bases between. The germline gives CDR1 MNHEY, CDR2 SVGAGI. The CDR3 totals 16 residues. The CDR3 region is CASSSPSFSYNSPLHF. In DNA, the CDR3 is TGTGCCAGCAGTTCGCCGAGTTTCTCCTATAATTCACCCCTCCACTTT.

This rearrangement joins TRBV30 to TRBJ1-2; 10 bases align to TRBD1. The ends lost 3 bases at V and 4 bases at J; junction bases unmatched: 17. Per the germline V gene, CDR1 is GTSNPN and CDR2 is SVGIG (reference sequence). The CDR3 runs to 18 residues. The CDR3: CAWRRYVPGTGDFYGYTF. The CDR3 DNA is TGTGCCTGGAGAAGATACGTTCCAGGGACAGGGGACTTCTATGGCTACACCTTC.

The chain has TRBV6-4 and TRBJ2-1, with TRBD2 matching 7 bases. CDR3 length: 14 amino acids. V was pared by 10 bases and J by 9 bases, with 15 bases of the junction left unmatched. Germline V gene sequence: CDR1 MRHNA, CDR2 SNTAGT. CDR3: CATRSGAGKAEQFF. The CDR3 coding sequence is TGTGCCACCCGGTCGGGAGCGGGAAAGGCTGAGCAGTTCTTC.

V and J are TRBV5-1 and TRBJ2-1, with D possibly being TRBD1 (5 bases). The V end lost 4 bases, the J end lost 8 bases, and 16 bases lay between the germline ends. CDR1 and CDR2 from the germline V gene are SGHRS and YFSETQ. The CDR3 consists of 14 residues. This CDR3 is CASSTDQGRDEQFF. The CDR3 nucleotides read TGCGCCAGCAGCACCGATCAGGGTCGGGATGAGCAGTTCTTC.

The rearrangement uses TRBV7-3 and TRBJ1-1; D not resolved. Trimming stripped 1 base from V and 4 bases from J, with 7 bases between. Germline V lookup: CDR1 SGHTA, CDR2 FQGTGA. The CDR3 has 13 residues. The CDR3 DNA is TGTGCCAGCAGCTTAATCGGTGGCACTGAAGCTTTCTTT. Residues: CASSLIGGTEAFF.

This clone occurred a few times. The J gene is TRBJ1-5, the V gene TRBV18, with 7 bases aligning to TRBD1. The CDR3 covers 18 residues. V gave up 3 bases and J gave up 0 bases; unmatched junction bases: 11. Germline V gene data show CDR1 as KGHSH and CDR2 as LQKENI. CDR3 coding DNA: TGTGCCAGCTCACCCGGGACAGCGATAGCTTATAGCAATCAGCCCCAGCATTTT. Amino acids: CASSPGTAIAYSNQPQHF. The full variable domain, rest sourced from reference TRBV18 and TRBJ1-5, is NAGVMQNPRHLVRRRGQEARLRCSPMKGHSHVYWYRQLPEEGLKFMVYLQKENIIDESGMPKERFSAEFPKEGPSILRIQQVVRGDSAAYFCASSPGTAIAYSNQPQHFGDGTRLSIL.

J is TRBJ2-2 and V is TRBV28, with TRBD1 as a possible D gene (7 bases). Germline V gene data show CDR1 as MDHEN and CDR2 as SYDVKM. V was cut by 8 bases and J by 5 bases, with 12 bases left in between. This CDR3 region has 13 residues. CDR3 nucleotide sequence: TGTGCCAGCGGGCAGGGGGGAACCGGGGAGCTGTTTTTT. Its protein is CASGQGGTGELFF.

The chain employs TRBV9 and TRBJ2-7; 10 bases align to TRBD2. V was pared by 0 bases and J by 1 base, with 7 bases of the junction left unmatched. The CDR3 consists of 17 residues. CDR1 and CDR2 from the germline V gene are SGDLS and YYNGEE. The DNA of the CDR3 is TGTGCCAGCAGCGTAGGGGCTAGCGGGAGTTTTTCCTACGAGCAGTACTTC. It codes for CASSVGASGSFSYEQYF.